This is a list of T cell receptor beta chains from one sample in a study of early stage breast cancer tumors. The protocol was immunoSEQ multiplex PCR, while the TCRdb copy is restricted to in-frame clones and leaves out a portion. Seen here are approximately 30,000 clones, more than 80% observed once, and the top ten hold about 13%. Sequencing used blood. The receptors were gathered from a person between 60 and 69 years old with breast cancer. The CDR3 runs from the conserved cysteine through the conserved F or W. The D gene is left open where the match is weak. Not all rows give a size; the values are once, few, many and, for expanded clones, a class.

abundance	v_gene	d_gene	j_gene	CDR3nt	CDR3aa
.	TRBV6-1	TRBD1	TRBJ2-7	TGTGCCAGCAGGGGGACAGGGGGCTCCTACGAGCAGTACTTC	CASRGTGGSYEQYF
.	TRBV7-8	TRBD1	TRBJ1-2	TGTGCCAGCAGCTTAGGTTTGACAGGGGGCCGGTATGGTTATGGCTACACCTTC	CASSLGLTGGRYGYGYTF
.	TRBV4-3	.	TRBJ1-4	TGCGCCAGCAGCCCAGGGAGGGGGGATGAAAAACTGTTTTTT	CASSPGRGDEKLFF
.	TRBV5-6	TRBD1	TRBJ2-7	TGTGCCAGCATGGGACAGGGGGACTACGAGCAGTACTTC	CASMGQGDYEQYF
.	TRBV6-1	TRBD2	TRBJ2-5	TGTGCCAGCAGTGAAGGTTGGACGGGAGGGGGACTACAAGAGACCCAGTACTTC	CASSEGWTGGGLQETQYF
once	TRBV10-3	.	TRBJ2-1	TGTGCCATCAGTGAGTCAAGCGGCCTAGGCTCCTACAATGAGCAGTTCTTC	CAISESSGLGSYNEQFF
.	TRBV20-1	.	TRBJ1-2	TGCAGTGCTAGAAGCGGTTATGGCTACACCTTC	CSARSGYGYTF
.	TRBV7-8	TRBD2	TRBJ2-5	TGTGCCAGCAGCCTAGGAGGTAGCGGGAGTGGTGAGACCCAGTACTTC	CASSLGGSGSGETQYF
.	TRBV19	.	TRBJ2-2	TGTGCCAGTAGTACCAACTTGAACACCGGGGAGCTGTTTTTT	CASSTNLNTGELFF
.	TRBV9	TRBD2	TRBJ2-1	TGTGCCAGCAGCGTAGCTTCTGGACTAGCGGGAGCCCCCGAGCAGTTCTTC	CASSVASGLAGAPEQFF
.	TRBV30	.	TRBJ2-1	TGTGCCTGGTCCCCCCCGGGGGAGAGGGTAAGGGGTGAGCAGTTCTTC	CAWSPPGERVRGEQFF
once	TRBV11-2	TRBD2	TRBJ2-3	TGTGCCAGCAGCTTAAAGGGAGGGCCCCCAGATACGCAGTATTTT	CASSLKGGPPDTQYF
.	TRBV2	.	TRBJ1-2	TGTGCCAGCCGGGAACCGGGCAATTTATCATATGGCTACACCTTC	CASREPGNLSYGYTF
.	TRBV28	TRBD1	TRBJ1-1	TGTGCCAGCACCCCTCAGCCCTGGGACAGCGAAGCTTTCTTT	CASTPQPWDSEAFF
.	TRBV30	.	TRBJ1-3	TGTGCCTGGAGTGTAACCGTGGCGGGCGGAAACACCATATATTTT	CAWSVTVAGGNTIYF
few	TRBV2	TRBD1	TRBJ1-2	TGTGCCAGCAGTGTGACAGGGCTCGGCTACACCTTC	CASSVTGLGYTF
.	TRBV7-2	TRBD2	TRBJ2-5	TGTGCCAGCAGCTTAGGGTTCCAGCGGGGCTTCCAAGAGACCCAGTACTTC	CASSLGFQRGFQETQYF
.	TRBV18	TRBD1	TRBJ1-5	TGTGCCAGCTCACCCGCCGGACAGGTGCGGAATCAGCCCCAGCATTTT	CASSPAGQVRNQPQHF
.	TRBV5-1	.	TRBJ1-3	TGCGCCAGCAGCGTTCAGGGAGGCGGAAACACCATATATTTT	CASSVQGGGNTIYF
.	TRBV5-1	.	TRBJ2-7	TGCGCCAGCAGCCTCAGAAACCGGGGCTACGAGCAGTACTTC	CASSLRNRGYEQYF
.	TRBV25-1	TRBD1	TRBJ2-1	TGTGCCAGCACTTCAACCGGACAGGGTCTTTTAAATGAGCAGTTCTTC	CASTSTGQGLLNEQFF
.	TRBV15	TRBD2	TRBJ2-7	TGTGCCACCAGCAGGGGAGGATTACTAGCGACGAACTCCTACGAGCAGTACTTC	CATSRGGLLATNSYEQYF
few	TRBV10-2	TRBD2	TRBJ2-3	TGCGCCAGCAGTGGGTGGCGGGAGGAGGGCACAGATACGCAGTATTTT	CASSGWREEGTDTQYF
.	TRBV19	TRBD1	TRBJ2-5	TGTGCCAGTAGTGCCCGGGACAGGGGGCAAGAGACCCAGTACTTC	CASSARDRGQETQYF
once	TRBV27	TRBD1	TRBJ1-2	TGTGCCAGCAGTTTCGCGACAGGGTCTAACTATGGCTACACCTTC	CASSFATGSNYGYTF
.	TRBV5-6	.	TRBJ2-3	TGTGCCAGCAGCTTGCAGGATACGCAGTATTTT	CASSLQDTQYF
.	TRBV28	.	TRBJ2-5	TGTGCCAGCAGTTCCCCCACTGGGGGGCAAGAGACCCAGTACTTC	CASSSPTGGQETQYF
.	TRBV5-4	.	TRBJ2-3	TGTGCCAGCAGCTTGGACAGGCAAGATACGCAGTATTTT	CASSLDRQDTQYF
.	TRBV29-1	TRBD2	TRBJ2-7	TGCAGCGTTGAAGATCCCTTTGAAGAAGCGGGAGGATTGAACTACGAGCAGTACTTC	CSVEDPFEEAGGLNYEQYF
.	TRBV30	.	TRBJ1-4	TGTGCCTGTCGTCAGGGCTCTAATAATGAAAAACTGTTTTTT	CACRQGSNNEKLFF
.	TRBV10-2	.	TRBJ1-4	TGCGCCAGCGGGCACAACAGTGCAACTAATGAAAAACTGTTTTTT	CASGHNSATNEKLFF
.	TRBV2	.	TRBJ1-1	TGTGCCAGCAGTGTAAAGCCCACAGGGAGTGACACTGAAGCTTTCTTT	CASSVKPTGSDTEAFF
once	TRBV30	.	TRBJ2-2	TGTGCCTGGACCATCGGGATTAACACCGGGGAGCTGTTTTTT	CAWTIGINTGELFF
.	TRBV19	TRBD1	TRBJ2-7	TGTGCCAGTAGTTTGGGACAGGCAACGAACGAGCAGTACTTC	CASSLGQATNEQYF
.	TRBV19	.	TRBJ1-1	TGTGCCAGTAGTCTGGCAGGGATCGGCGGAGCTTTCTTT	CASSLAGIGGAFF
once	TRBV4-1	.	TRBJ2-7	TGCGCCAGCAGCCAGGTCCCCGGACAGTCCTCCTACGAGCAGTACTTC	CASSQVPGQSSYEQYF
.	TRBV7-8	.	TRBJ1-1	TGTGCCAGCAGCATGTCGACAGCCAGCCCCTTTGAAGCTTTCTTT	CASSMSTASPFEAFF
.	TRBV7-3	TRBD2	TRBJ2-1	TGTGCCAGCAGCTGGGGCGGGGGTTCCTACAATGAGCAGTTCTTC	CASSWGGGSYNEQFF
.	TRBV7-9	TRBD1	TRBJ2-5	TGTGCCAGCAGCCTGGACAGGGTGACGACCCAGTACTTC	CASSLDRVTTQYF
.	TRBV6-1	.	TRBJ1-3	TGTGCCAGCATTCCGGGAAAGGGAAACACCATATATTTT	CASIPGKGNTIYF
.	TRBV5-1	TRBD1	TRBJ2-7	TGCGCCAGCAGCTTGGGACAGGGAGAGCCTCGGTACTTC	CASSLGQGEPRYF
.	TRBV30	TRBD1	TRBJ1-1	TGTGCCTGGAGTACCGCTACAGGGGCCACTGAAGCTTTCTTT	CAWSTATGATEAFF
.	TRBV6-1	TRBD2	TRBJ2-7	TGTGCCAGTCAGCTAGCGGGAGGCAGTAACGAGCAGTACTTC	CASQLAGGSNEQYF
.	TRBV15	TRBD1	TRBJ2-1	TGTGCCACCAGCAGAGCCGCGACAGGGTATGGAAACAATGAGCAGTTCTTC	CATSRAATGYGNNEQFF
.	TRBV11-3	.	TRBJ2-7	TGTGCCAGCAGCTTAGCGGTATCCTACGAGCAGTACTTC	CASSLAVSYEQYF
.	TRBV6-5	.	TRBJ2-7	TGTGCCAGCAATCCGGGTCCCCTCTCGGAGCAGTACTTC	CASNPGPLSEQYF
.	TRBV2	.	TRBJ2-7	TGTGCCAGCAGTGATCCCAGCGGAGGCTACGAGCAGTACTTC	CASSDPSGGYEQYF
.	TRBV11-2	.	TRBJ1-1	TGTGCCAGTGCGGGGAGCCTGAGCGGTGAAGCTTTCTTT	CASAGSLSGEAFF
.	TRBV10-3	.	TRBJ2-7	TGTGCCATCAGTGAGAAAGCGGAGGGCCGCTACGAGCAGTACTTC	CAISEKAEGRYEQYF
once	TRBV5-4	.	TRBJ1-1	TGTGCCAGCAGCTTGTCTCTGAACACTGAAGCTTTCTTT	CASSLSLNTEAFF
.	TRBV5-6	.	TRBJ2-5	TGTGCCAGCAGCTTGAAAGTATTATCAGGAGAGACCCAGTACTTC	CASSLKVLSGETQYF